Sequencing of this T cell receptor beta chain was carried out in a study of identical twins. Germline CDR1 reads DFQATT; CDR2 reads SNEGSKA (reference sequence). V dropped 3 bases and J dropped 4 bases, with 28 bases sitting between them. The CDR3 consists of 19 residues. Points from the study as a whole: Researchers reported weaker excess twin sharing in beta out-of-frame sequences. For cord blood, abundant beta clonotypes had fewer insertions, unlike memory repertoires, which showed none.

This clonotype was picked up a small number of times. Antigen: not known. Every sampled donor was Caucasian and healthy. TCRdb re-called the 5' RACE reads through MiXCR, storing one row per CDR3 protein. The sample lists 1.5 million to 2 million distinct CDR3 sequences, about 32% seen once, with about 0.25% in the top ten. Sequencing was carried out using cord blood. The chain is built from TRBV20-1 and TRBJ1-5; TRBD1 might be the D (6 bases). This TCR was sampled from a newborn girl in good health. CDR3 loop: CSASRGGRLTSALNQPQHF. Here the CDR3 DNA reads TGCAGTGCTAGTAGAGGGGGGAGGCTCACCTCGGCTTTAAATCAGCCCCAGCATTTT.